These T cell receptor beta chains were read from a single sample in a study of shared clonotypes between healthy human individuals. Libraries were prepared by immunoSEQ multiplex PCR; TCRdb keeps only in-frame clonotypes and omits some of them. In the table there are roughly 2,000,000 clones, approximately 92% of which are singletons. Sequencing was carried out using naive CD8+ T cells from PBMCs. Receptors were obtained from a young man in good health. Some clones in this sample may be carry-over from other donors' samples. Each CDR3 is given with its conserved first and last residue. Fields, in order: V gene, J gene, D gene, clone size, CDR3 DNA, CDR3 protein. The D gene is left open where the match is weak. Where a row states a size, it is once, few, many or the class of an expanded clone; other rows omit it.

V: TRBV9; J: TRBJ1-5; D: TRBD1; size: .; DNA: TGTGCCAGCAGCGCCCGGGACAGTGACAATCAGCCCCAGCATTTT; CDR3: CASSARDSDNQPQHF
V: TRBV7-6; J: TRBJ2-7; D: .; size: .; DNA: TGTGCCAGCAGCTTGGGCGGGAAACCCTACGAGCAGTACTTC; CDR3: CASSLGGKPYEQYF
V: TRBV18; J: TRBJ2-7; D: .; size: .; DNA: TGTGCCAGCTCACCGGGGGCCCTTGACTACGAGCAGTACTTC; CDR3: CASSPGALDYEQYF
V: TRBV27; J: TRBJ1-1; D: .; size: .; DNA: TGTGCCAGCAGTTTAGGGGTCTGGGGGAGCACTGAAGCTTTCTTT; CDR3: CASSLGVWGSTEAFF
V: TRBV29-1; J: TRBJ2-7; D: TRBD1; size: .; DNA: TGCAGCGTTGATATAGGACAGGGGGCGGGTGAGCAGTACTTC; CDR3: CSVDIGQGAGEQYF
V: TRBV7-2; J: TRBJ1-1; D: .; size: .; DNA: TGTGCCAGCAGCTGGGGTCGGAGCACTGAAGCTTTCTTT; CDR3: CASSWGRSTEAFF
V: TRBV7-9; J: TRBJ2-3; D: .; size: .; DNA: TGTGCCAGCAGCTCAGGGACGGTCGAAACAGATACGCAGTATTTT; CDR3: CASSSGTVETDTQYF
V: TRBV9; J: TRBJ1-2; D: .; size: .; DNA: TGTGCCAGCAGCGTAGCCGGGCCCTATGGCTACACCTTC; CDR3: CASSVAGPYGYTF
V: TRBV5-1; J: TRBJ2-3; D: TRBD2; size: .; DNA: TGCGCCAGCAGCTCTCTGACTAGCGGGGTCCCAGATACGCAGTATTTT; CDR3: CASSSLTSGVPDTQYF
V: TRBV7-2; J: TRBJ2-2; D: .; size: .; DNA: TGTGCCAGCAGCGTTTACGGGGGGCGGGCCGGGGAGCTGTTTTTT; CDR3: CASSVYGGRAGELFF
V: TRBV4-2; J: TRBJ1-2; D: TRBD1; size: once; DNA: TGTGCCAGCAGCCAAGATCTCGTTCCCGACAGGGACTATGGCTACACCTTC; CDR3: CASSQDLVPDRDYGYTF
V: TRBV27; J: TRBJ1-4; D: TRBD1; size: .; DNA: TGTGCCAGCAGTTTGGGACAGGGTAGTGAAAAACTGTTTTTT; CDR3: CASSLGQGSEKLFF
V: TRBV27; J: TRBJ2-7; D: TRBD1; size: once; DNA: TGTGCCAGCAGTTTATTGGGGACAGGGACCCACGAGCAGTACTTC; CDR3: CASSLLGTGTHEQYF
V: TRBV15; J: TRBJ2-2; D: .; size: .; DNA: TGTGCCACCGGACAGTGGGCGGTCACCGGGGAGCTGTTTTTT; CDR3: CATGQWAVTGELFF
V: TRBV7-6; J: TRBJ2-3; D: .; size: .; DNA: TGTGCCAGCAGCTTAGAAGGTCCCGGGGCGGGCACAGATACGCAGTATTTT; CDR3: CASSLEGPGAGTDTQYF
V: TRBV27; J: TRBJ2-3; D: .; size: .; DNA: TGTGCCAGCAGTTATCTCCGGACATCTAGCACAGATACGCAGTATTTT; CDR3: CASSYLRTSSTDTQYF
V: TRBV28; J: TRBJ1-5; D: TRBD1; size: once; DNA: TGTGCCAGCAGCCCAACCCGGGACAGGGTCGAATTTTTTCAATTTGGTAATCAGCCCCAGCATTTT; CDR3: CASSPTRDRVEFFQFGNQPQHF
V: TRBV4-3; J: TRBJ1-1; D: .; size: .; DNA: TGCGCCAGCAGCCAAGACTGGCAGGGTATGCGAGCTTTCTTT; CDR3: CASSQDWQGMRAFF
V: TRBV9; J: TRBJ2-7; D: .; size: .; DNA: TGTGCCAGCAGCGACTCGGGGACCTTCTACGAGCAGTACTTC; CDR3: CASSDSGTFYEQYF
V: TRBV10-2; J: TRBJ2-7; D: TRBD1; size: .; DNA: TGCGCCAGCAGTGGACTACAGGGGGAGATCCTCTACGAGCAGTACTTC; CDR3: CASSGLQGEILYEQYF
V: TRBV9; J: TRBJ2-7; D: .; size: once; DNA: TGTGCCAGCAGCGCCTCGGGGGGCGCACCCTACGAGCAGTACTTC; CDR3: CASSASGGAPYEQYF
V: TRBV10-3; J: TRBJ1-1; D: .; size: .; DNA: TGTGCCATCAGTGATGAATACGCAGGGAACACTGAAGCTTTCTTT; CDR3: CAISDEYAGNTEAFF
V: TRBV5-4; J: TRBJ2-1; D: .; size: .; DNA: TGTGCCAGCAGCGGTATTCAGCGAGGACCGGATAGTGATGAGCAGTTCTTC; CDR3: CASSGIQRGPDSDEQFF
V: TRBV27; J: TRBJ2-5; D: TRBD2; size: .; DNA: TGTGCCAGCAGTTTATCGAGACTAGCGGGAGGGGAGACCCAGTACTTC; CDR3: CASSLSRLAGGETQYF
V: TRBV10-3; J: TRBJ1-3; D: .; size: .; DNA: TGTGCCATCAGTACTATCTTTGAAGGAGCTGGAAACACCATATATTTT; CDR3: CAISTIFEGAGNTIYF
V: TRBV6-4; J: TRBJ2-1; D: .; size: .; DNA: TGTGCCAGCAGTACTGGGACAACCCAAACCTACAATGAGCAGTTCTTC; CDR3: CASSTGTTQTYNEQFF
V: TRBV29-1; J: TRBJ2-1; D: .; size: .; DNA: TGCAGCGTTCCGGGTCCCGGCAACAATGAGCAGTTCTTC; CDR3: CSVPGPGNNEQFF
V: TRBV27; J: TRBJ1-1; D: TRBD1; size: once; DNA: TGTGCCAGCAGTTCGTACTACAGGGGTGGGGGCACTGAAGCTTTCTTT; CDR3: CASSSYYRGGGTEAFF
V: TRBV15; J: TRBJ2-1; D: .; size: .; DNA: TGTGCCACCAGCAGATCCCCGGGACTCAACAATGAGCAGTTCTTC; CDR3: CATSRSPGLNNEQFF
V: TRBV27; J: TRBJ1-1; D: .; size: .; DNA: TGTGCCAGCAGTCAACCCAGGGGATCTGAAGCTTTCTTT; CDR3: CASSQPRGSEAFF
V: TRBV19; J: TRBJ1-1; D: .; size: once; DNA: TGTGCCAGTACCGGCGGGGGGACTGAAGCTTTCTTT; CDR3: CASTGGGTEAFF
V: TRBV6-5; J: TRBJ2-7; D: .; size: .; DNA: TGTGCCAGCAGCCCACAGTGGACTTCCTACGAGCAGTACTTC; CDR3: CASSPQWTSYEQYF
V: TRBV19; J: TRBJ1-2; D: TRBD1; size: .; DNA: TGTGCCACCCGACAGGGGCGCGGCCCCGGTTATGGCTACACCTTC; CDR3: CATRQGRGPGYGYTF
V: TRBV4-1; J: TRBJ2-7; D: .; size: .; DNA: TGCGCCAGCAGCCAAGTCCCGACGTTGACCTACGAGCAGTACTTC; CDR3: CASSQVPTLTYEQYF
V: TRBV4-1; J: TRBJ2-7; D: .; size: .; DNA: TGCGCCAGCAGCCAAGATAGTGAACGGCGAGCATACGAGCAGTACTTC; CDR3: CASSQDSERRAYEQYF
V: TRBV27; J: TRBJ2-7; D: .; size: .; DNA: TGTGCCAGCAGCACCCCAGGCGGCGTTCCCTACGAGCAGTACTTC; CDR3: CASSTPGGVPYEQYF
V: TRBV7-9; J: TRBJ2-7; D: TRBD1; size: once; DNA: TGTGCCAGCAGCTGGGGGACAGGGGCGTACGAGCAGTACTTC; CDR3: CASSWGTGAYEQYF
V: TRBV27; J: TRBJ1-1; D: .; size: .; DNA: TGTGCCAGCAGTTTGGTAGCGAACACTGAAGCTTTCTTT; CDR3: CASSLVANTEAFF
V: TRBV19; J: TRBJ1-1; D: .; size: .; DNA: TGTGCCAGTACTGAGGCCCGCGCTACTGAAGCTTTCTTT; CDR3: CASTEARATEAFF
V: TRBV13; J: TRBJ2-7; D: .; size: .; DNA: TGTGCCAGCAGCTTAGGCCCCGACAGTCGCTCCTACGAGCAGTACTTC; CDR3: CASSLGPDSRSYEQYF
V: TRBV6-5; J: TRBJ2-7; D: .; size: .; DNA: TGTGCCAGCAGTTACGGTCTGAGCTCCTACGAGCAGTACTTC; CDR3: CASSYGLSSYEQYF
V: TRBV6-6; J: TRBJ1-3; D: .; size: once; DNA: TGTGCCAGCAGTCCATCTGGGGCCCTGGGAGACACCATATATTTT; CDR3: CASSPSGALGDTIYF
V: TRBV28; J: TRBJ2-7; D: .; size: .; DNA: TGTGCCAGCAGTTTAGTAGTGGACTCTACCTACGAGCAGTACTTC; CDR3: CASSLVVDSTYEQYF
V: TRBV5-1; J: TRBJ1-1; D: .; size: .; DNA: TGCGCCAGCAGCTTGGCAGGGACAAGAGAGAACACTGAAGCTTTCTTT; CDR3: CASSLAGTRENTEAFF
V: TRBV19; J: TRBJ2-7; D: TRBD2; size: .; DNA: TGTGCCAGTAGTATACATGGGACTAGCGGCTACGAGCAGTACTTC; CDR3: CASSIHGTSGYEQYF